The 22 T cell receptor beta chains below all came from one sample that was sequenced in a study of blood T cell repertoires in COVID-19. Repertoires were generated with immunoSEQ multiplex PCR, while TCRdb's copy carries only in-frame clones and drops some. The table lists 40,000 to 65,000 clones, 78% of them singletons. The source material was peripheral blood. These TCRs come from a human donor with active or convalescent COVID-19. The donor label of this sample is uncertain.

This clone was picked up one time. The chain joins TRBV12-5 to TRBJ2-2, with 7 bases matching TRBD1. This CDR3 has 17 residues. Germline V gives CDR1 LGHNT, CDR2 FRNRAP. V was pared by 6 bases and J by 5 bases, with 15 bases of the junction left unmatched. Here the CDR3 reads CASGFRTGATGTGELFF. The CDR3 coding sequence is TGTGCTAGTGGATTCAGGACAGGCGCGACGGGAACCGGGGAGCTGTTTTTT.

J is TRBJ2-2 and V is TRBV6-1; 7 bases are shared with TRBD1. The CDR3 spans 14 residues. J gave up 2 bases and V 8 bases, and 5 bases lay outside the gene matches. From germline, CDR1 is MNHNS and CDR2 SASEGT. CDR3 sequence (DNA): TGTGCCAGCCGGGACAGACTAAACACCGGGGAGCTGTTTTTT. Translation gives CASRDRLNTGELFF.

The CDR3 reads CASRESRTGELFF. In nucleotides, the CDR3 is TGCGCCAGCAGGGAGAGTCGGACCGGGGAGCTGTTTTTT. The rearrangement links TRBV4-1 to TRBJ2-2; unclear D gene. The germline V gene has CDR1 MGHRA and CDR2 YSYEKL. V lost 6 bases and J 5 bases, leaving 10 bases between the germline ends. CDR3 size: 13 residues.

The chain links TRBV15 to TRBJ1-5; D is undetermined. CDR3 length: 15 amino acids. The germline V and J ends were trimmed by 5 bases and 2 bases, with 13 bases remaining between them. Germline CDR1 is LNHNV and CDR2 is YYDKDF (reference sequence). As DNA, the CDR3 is TGTGCCACCAGCCCTTCCCAACAGCGCAATCAGCCCCAGCATTTT. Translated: CATSPSQQRNQPQHF.

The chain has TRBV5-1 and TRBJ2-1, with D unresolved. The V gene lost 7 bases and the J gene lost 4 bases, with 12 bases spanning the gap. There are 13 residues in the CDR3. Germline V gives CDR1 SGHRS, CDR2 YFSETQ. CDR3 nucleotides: TGCGCCAGCTCCTCCGACTCTTACAATGAGCAGTTCTTC. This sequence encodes CASSSDSYNEQFF.

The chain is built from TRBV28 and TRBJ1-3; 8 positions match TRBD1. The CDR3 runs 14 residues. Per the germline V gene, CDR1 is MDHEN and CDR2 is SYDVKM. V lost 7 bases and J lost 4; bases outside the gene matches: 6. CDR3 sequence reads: CASITGGRGNTIYF. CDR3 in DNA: TGTGCCAGCATCACAGGGGGAAGGGGAAACACCATATATTTT. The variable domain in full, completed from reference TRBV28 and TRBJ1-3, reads DVKVTQSSRYLVKRTGEKVFLECVQDMDHENMFWYRQDPGLGLRLIYFSYDVKMKEKGDIPEGYSVSREKKERFSLILESASTNQTSMYLCASITGGRGNTIYFGEGSWLTVV.

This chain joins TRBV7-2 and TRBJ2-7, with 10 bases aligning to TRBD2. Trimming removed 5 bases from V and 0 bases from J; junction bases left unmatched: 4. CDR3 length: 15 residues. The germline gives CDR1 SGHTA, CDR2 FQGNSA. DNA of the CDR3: TGTGCCAGCAGCCCTAGCGGGGGAAGCTCCTACGAGCAGTACTTC. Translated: CASSPSGGSSYEQYF.

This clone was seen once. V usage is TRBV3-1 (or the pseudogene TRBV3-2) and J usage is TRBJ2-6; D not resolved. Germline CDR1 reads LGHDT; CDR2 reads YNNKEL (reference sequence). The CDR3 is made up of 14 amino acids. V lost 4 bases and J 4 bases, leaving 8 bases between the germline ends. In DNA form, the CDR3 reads TGTGCCAGCAGCCCCCTAACGGGGGCCAACGTCCTGACTTTC. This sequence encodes CASSPLTGANVLTF.

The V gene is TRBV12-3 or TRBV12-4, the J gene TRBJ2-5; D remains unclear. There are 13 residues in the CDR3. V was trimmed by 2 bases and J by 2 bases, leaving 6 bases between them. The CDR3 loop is CASSLRHQETQYF. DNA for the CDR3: TGTGCCAGCAGTTTAAGACATCAAGAGACCCAGTACTTC.

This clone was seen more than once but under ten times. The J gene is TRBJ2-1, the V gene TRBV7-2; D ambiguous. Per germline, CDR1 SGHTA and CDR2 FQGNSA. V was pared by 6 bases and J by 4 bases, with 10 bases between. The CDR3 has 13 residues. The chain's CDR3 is CASRHPLYNEQFF. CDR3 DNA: TGTGCCAGCAGACACCCGCTGTACAATGAGCAGTTCTTC.

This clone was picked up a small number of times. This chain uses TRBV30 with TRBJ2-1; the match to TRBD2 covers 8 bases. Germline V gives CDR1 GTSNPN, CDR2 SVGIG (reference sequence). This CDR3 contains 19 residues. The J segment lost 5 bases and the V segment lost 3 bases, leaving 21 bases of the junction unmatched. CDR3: CAWSTDLGPGRAPNNEQFF. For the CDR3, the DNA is TGTGCCTGGAGCACCGACTTGGGGCCCGGGAGGGCCCCCAACAATGAGCAGTTCTTC.

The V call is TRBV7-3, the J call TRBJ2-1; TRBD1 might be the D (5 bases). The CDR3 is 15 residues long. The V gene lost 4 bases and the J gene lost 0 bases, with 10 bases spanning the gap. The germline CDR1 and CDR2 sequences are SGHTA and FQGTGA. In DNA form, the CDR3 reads TGTGCCAGCAGCTCTCAGGGAAGCTCCTACAATGAGCAGTTCTTC. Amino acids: CASSSQGSSYNEQFF.

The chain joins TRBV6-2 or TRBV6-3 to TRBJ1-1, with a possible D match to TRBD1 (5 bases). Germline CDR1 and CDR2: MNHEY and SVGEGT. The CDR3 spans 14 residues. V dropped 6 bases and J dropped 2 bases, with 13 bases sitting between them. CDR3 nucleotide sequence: TGTGCCAGCAGCGATACCCAGGGTAACACTGAAGCTTTCTTT. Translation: CASSDTQGNTEAFF.

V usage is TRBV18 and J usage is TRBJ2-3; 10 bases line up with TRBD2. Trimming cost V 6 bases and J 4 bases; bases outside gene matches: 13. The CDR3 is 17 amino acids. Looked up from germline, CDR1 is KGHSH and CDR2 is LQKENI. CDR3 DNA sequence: TGTGCCAGCTCGAACTTTGTGGTAGCGGGGGGTCCAGATACGCAGTATTTT. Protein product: CASSNFVVAGGPDTQYF.

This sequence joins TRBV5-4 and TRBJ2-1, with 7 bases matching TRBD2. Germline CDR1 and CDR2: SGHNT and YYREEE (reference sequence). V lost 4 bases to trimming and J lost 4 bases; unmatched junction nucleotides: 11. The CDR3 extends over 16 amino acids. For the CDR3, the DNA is TGTGCCAGCAGCGGGAGGGGAGCAGGGCGGTACAATGAGCAGTTCTTC. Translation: CASSGRGAGRYNEQFF.

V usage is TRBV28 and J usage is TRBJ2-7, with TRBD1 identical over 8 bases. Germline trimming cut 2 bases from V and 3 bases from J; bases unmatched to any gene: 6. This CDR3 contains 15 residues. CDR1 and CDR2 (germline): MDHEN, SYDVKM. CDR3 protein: CASSLATRGLYEQYF. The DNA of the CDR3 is TGTGCCAGCAGTTTAGCGACCAGGGGGCTCTACGAGCAGTACTTC.

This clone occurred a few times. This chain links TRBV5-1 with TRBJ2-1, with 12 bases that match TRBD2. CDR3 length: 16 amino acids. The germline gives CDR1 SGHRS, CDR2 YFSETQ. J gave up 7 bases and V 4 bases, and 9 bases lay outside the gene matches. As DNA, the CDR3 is TGCGCCAGCAGCCCGCCACTAGCGGGAGGAGGGAATGAGCAGTTCTTC. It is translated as CASSPPLAGGGNEQFF.

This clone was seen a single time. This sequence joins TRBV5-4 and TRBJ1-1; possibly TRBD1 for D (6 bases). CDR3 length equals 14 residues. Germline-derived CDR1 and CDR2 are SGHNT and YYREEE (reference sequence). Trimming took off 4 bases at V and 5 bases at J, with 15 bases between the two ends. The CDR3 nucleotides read TGTGCCAGCAGCGTACAGGGTGTGAGGACTGAAGCTTTCTTT. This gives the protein CASSVQGVRTEAFF.

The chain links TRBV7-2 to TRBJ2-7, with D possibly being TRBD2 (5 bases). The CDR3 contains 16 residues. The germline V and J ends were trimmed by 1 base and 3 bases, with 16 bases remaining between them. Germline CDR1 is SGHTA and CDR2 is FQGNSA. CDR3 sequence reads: CASSLDGASRYYEQYF. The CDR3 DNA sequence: TGTGCCAGCAGCTTAGATGGCGCTAGCCGTTACTACGAGCAGTACTTC.

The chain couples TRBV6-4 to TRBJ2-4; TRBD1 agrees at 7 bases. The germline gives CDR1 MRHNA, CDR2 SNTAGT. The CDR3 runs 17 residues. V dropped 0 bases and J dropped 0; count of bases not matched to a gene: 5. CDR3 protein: CASSDSRTGVAKNIQYF. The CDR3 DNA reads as TGTGCCAGCAGTGACTCAAGGACAGGAGTAGCCAAAAACATTCAGTACTTC.

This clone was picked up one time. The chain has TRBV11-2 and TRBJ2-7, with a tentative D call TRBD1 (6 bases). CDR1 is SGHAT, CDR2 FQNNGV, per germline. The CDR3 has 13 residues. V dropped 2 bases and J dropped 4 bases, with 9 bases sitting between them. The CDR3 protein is CASSLQGRYEQYF. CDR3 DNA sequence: TGTGCCAGCAGCTTACAGGGGCGATACGAGCAGTACTTC.

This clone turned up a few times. CDR3 residues: CASSFLSGRVANEQFF. Here the CDR3 DNA reads TGCGCCAGCAGCTTCTTGTCCGGGAGGGTAGCGAATGAGCAGTTCTTC. The chain has TRBV5-1 and TRBJ2-1; 8 nucleotides agree with TRBD2. Germline assignment: CDR1 SGHRS and CDR2 YFSETQ. The V gene end was trimmed by 2 bases and the J gene end by 7 bases; junction bases not matched to a gene: 11. CDR3 length: 16 residues.